The rows below give T cell receptor beta chains drawn from one sample of a study of blood T cells in healthy people across ages. Each CDR3 protein is one row after TCRdb ran MiXCR on the 5' RACE reads. The sample carries hundreds of thousands of distinct CDR3 sequences, around a quarter recorded once. The same data also contributed to another study, on T cells of mothers and their children.

Sequences were obtained from blood. These receptors were collected from a boy under 18 in good health. The CDR3 runs from the conserved cysteine through the conserved F or W. The order of the fields is J gene, D gene, V gene, clone size, CDR3 DNA, CDR3 protein. A D gene is named only where the DNA matches it firmly. Clone size is not always given. Where it is, it says once, few, many or a class for expanded clones.

j_call: TRBJ2-7; d_call: TRBD2; v_call: TRBV29-1; clone_size: few; cdr3_nt: TGCAGCGGAACAACGGGAGGAAACGAGCAGTACTTC; cdr3_aa: CSGTTGGNEQYF
j_call: TRBJ2-1; d_call: NA; v_call: TRBV29-1; clone_size: few; cdr3_nt: TGCAGCGTTACGCCTACAGGGTACAATGAGCAGTTCTTC; cdr3_aa: CSVTPTGYNEQFF
j_call: TRBJ1-6; d_call: TRBD1; v_call: TRBV28; clone_size: NA; cdr3_nt: TGTGCCAGCAGTATCGTCCGGGACAGCAATTCACCCCTCCACTTT; cdr3_aa: CASSIVRDSNSPLHF
j_call: TRBJ2-3; d_call: NA; v_call: TRBV20-1; clone_size: NA; cdr3_nt: TGCAGTGCTAGGGTTATCCCAGATACGCAGTATTTT; cdr3_aa: CSARVIPDTQYF
j_call: TRBJ1-5; d_call: TRBD1; v_call: TRBV2; clone_size: NA; cdr3_nt: TGTGCCAGCAGGTTTAAATCCGGACAGGGCCATCAGCCCCAGCATTTT; cdr3_aa: CASRFKSGQGHQPQHF
j_call: TRBJ2-2; d_call: NA; v_call: TRBV9; clone_size: few; cdr3_nt: TGTGCCAGCAGCGTAGTCCTTGGGGACTGGGAAGGCACCGGGGAGCTGTTTTTT; cdr3_aa: CASSVVLGDWEGTGELFF
j_call: TRBJ2-7; d_call: NA; v_call: TRBV5-1; clone_size: many; cdr3_nt: TGTGCCAGCAGTTTGGTGGGCGGGTCCTACGAGCAGTACTTC; cdr3_aa: CASSLVGGSYEQYF
j_call: TRBJ2-1; d_call: NA; v_call: TRBV28; clone_size: NA; cdr3_nt: TGTGCCAGCAGTTTGTTGAGGACCAGCAATGAGCAGTTCTTC; cdr3_aa: CASSLLRTSNEQFF
j_call: TRBJ1-4; d_call: TRBD1; v_call: TRBV6-6; clone_size: NA; cdr3_nt: TGTGCCAGCAGTTACCTGGACAGGGGAGGAGGAAAACTGTTTTTT; cdr3_aa: CASSYLDRGGGKLFF
j_call: TRBJ2-3; d_call: TRBD2; v_call: TRBV6-2/TRBV6-3; clone_size: NA; cdr3_nt: TGTGCCAGCAGTTACCCCGGGACTAGCGGGATCGGAGGCACAGATACGCAGTATTTT; cdr3_aa: CASSYPGTSGIGGTDTQYF
j_call: TRBJ1-1; d_call: NA; v_call: TRBV6-5; clone_size: few; cdr3_nt: TGTGCCAGCAGTTACCGCCGGGGCACTGAAGCTTTCTTT; cdr3_aa: CASSYRRGTEAFF
j_call: TRBJ2-7; d_call: TRBD1; v_call: TRBV2; clone_size: few; cdr3_nt: TGTGCCAGCAGGACAGGGTTTTCCTCCTACGAGCAGTACTTC; cdr3_aa: CASRTGFSSYEQYF
j_call: TRBJ2-1; d_call: NA; v_call: TRBV3-1; clone_size: NA; cdr3_nt: TGTGCCAGCAGCCCGGAGGACTACCGCTCCTACAATGAGCAGTTCTTC; cdr3_aa: CASSPEDYRSYNEQFF
j_call: TRBJ2-5; d_call: NA; v_call: TRBV28; clone_size: NA; cdr3_nt: TGTGCCAGCAGTCCACGGGACTGGCAAGAGACCCAGTACTTC; cdr3_aa: CASSPRDWQETQYF
j_call: TRBJ1-2; d_call: NA; v_call: TRBV7-2; clone_size: few; cdr3_nt: TGTGCCAGCAGTCTTCTGGACGACTCTTTGTATGGCTACACCTTC; cdr3_aa: CASSLLDDSLYGYTF
j_call: TRBJ1-1; d_call: NA; v_call: TRBV27; clone_size: few; cdr3_nt: TGTGCCAGCACCGCTGGAAGGAACACTGAAGCTTTCTTT; cdr3_aa: CASTAGRNTEAFF
j_call: TRBJ2-2; d_call: TRBD1; v_call: TRBV7-3; clone_size: NA; cdr3_nt: TGTGCCAGCAGCCTAACAGGGGGCTTTTCCACCGGGGAGCTGTTTTTT; cdr3_aa: CASSLTGGFSTGELFF
j_call: TRBJ2-1; d_call: TRBD2; v_call: TRBV6-5; clone_size: NA; cdr3_nt: TGTGCCAGCAGTTCCATGACTAGCGGGAGGGGGGGCTCCTACAATGAGCAGTTCTTC; cdr3_aa: CASSSMTSGRGGSYNEQFF
j_call: TRBJ2-3; d_call: NA; v_call: TRBV4-2; clone_size: NA; cdr3_nt: TGTGCCAGCAGCCAAGATACCAGGTTGGGTTTCACAGATACGCAGTATTTT; cdr3_aa: CASSQDTRLGFTDTQYF
j_call: TRBJ2-2; d_call: NA; v_call: TRBV10-3; clone_size: NA; cdr3_nt: TGTGCCATCTCCGGGGCGGGGCCTGGGGAGCTGTTTTTT; cdr3_aa: CAISGAGPGELFF
j_call: TRBJ2-7; d_call: TRBD2; v_call: TRBV12-3/TRBV12-4; clone_size: NA; cdr3_nt: TGTGCCAGCAGGCTCGGGACTAGTACCTACGAGCAGTACTTC; cdr3_aa: CASRLGTSTYEQYF
j_call: TRBJ2-1; d_call: TRBD2; v_call: TRBV6-2/TRBV6-3; clone_size: NA; cdr3_nt: TGTGCCAGCAGGACTAGCGGGAGTTTTGGAGAGCAGTTCTTC; cdr3_aa: CASRTSGSFGEQFF
j_call: TRBJ2-4; d_call: NA; v_call: TRBV5-1; clone_size: NA; cdr3_nt: TGCGCCAGCGGGGAGGGGGAGAACAAAAACATTCAGTACTTC; cdr3_aa: CASGEGENKNIQYF
j_call: TRBJ2-5; d_call: NA; v_call: TRBV29-1; clone_size: few; cdr3_nt: TGCAGCGTTGAGGAGGACGGGAAAGAGACCCAGTACTTC; cdr3_aa: CSVEEDGKETQYF
j_call: TRBJ2-5; d_call: NA; v_call: TRBV6-1; clone_size: few; cdr3_nt: TGTGCCAGCAGCTCGGGGGAAATCCAAGAGACCCAGTACTTC; cdr3_aa: CASSSGEIQETQYF
j_call: TRBJ2-1; d_call: TRBD1; v_call: TRBV2; clone_size: few; cdr3_nt: TGTGCCAGCAGTGATAGGGGACAGGGGAGTTGGAATGAGCAGTTCTTC; cdr3_aa: CASSDRGQGSWNEQFF
j_call: TRBJ2-5; d_call: NA; v_call: TRBV27; clone_size: many; cdr3_nt: TGTGCCAGCAGGCAGGGGCTCCAAGAGACCCAGTACTTC; cdr3_aa: CASRQGLQETQYF
j_call: TRBJ2-3; d_call: TRBD2; v_call: TRBV29-1; clone_size: NA; cdr3_nt: TGCAGCGTTGAAGATAAAACTAGCGGGAGGGTTGATACGCAGTATTTT; cdr3_aa: CSVEDKTSGRVDTQYF
j_call: TRBJ2-5; d_call: NA; v_call: TRBV20-1; clone_size: few; cdr3_nt: TGCAGTGCTAATCCGCCGGGACTTCAAGAGACCCAGTACTTC; cdr3_aa: CSANPPGLQETQYF
j_call: TRBJ2-4; d_call: NA; v_call: TRBV10-3; clone_size: few; cdr3_nt: TGTGCCATCAGTGATTTAGGTCCGAAGGGGAACATTCAGTACTTC; cdr3_aa: CAISDLGPKGNIQYF